This T cell receptor beta chain was retrieved from a study of T cells in Graves' hyperthyroidism and ophthalmopathy. This clonotype was found many times. Its antigen is not known. Amplification targeted TCR beta CDR3 regions from RNA transcripts. The TCR CDR3 first-round RT-PCR relied on the HTBI primer set. Via MiXCR, TCRdb re-called the multiplex PCR reads, giving one row per CDR3 protein. The sample contains roughly 710,000 distinct CDR3 sequences, roughly a third of which appear only once. V was trimmed by 4 bases and J by 0 bases, leaving 13 bases between them. The CDR3 spans 16 residues. Germline V gene sequence: CDR1 SEHNR, CDR2 FQNEAQ (reference sequence). Study outcomes and limitations: Blood also carried most thyroid clonotypes expanded above 0.001. A model using 13 V-J features told ophthalmopathy apart from stable hyperthyroidism.

The authors deemed Graves' hyperthyroidism stable absent ophthalmopathy progression within 18 months. The diagnostic basis comprised clinical symptoms, serum thyroxine and TRAb, thyroid ultrasound and orbital computed tomography. The sequenced sample consisted of blood. This chain joins TRBV7-9 and TRBJ1-3; D perhaps matches TRBD1 (5 bases). The TCR originated in a woman aged 40-49 years with Graves' hyperthyroidism. As DNA, the CDR3 is TGTGCCAGCAGCTGGGGGGATGGGAGCTCTGGAAACACCATATATTTT. This translates into CASSWGDGSSGNTIYF.